The present T cell receptor (beta chain) was sequenced within a study of blood T cell repertoires in COVID-19. Study overall: Some COVID-19 samples were acute and others convalescent; all came from the United States, Italy and Spain. T cells, B-cell-depleted T cells, or PBMCs supplied cDNA or gDNA.

In the original workflow: Scientists estimated how many nucleated cells there were by amplifying reference gene primers. TCRdb's copy holds only in-frame clones and misses some; the assay was immunoSEQ multiplex PCR. V and J calls and clone size are those listed in that table; D and trimming were worked out from the DNA. The data show 110,000 to 150,000 clones, with 75% to 90% seen just once and more than 40% held by the top ten. The CDR3 totals 15 residues. Germline CDR1 reads MGHDK; CDR2 reads SYGVNS. The V and J ends lost 1 base and 2 bases respectively, with 11 bases between them. The rearrangement uses TRBV25-1 and TRBJ1-1; the D gene is possibly TRBD1 (5 bases). The source is a human donor in a cohort sampled during active COVID-19. Sequenced: peripheral blood. CDR3 region: CASSESKGPNTEAFF. The CDR3 DNA sequence: TGTGCCAGCAGTGAATCGAAGGGGCCAAACACTGAAGCTTTCTTT.